Below, 25 T cell receptor beta chains from the same sample are listed, as sequenced in a study of blood T cell repertoires in COVID-19. TCRdb's table, derived via immunoSEQ multiplex PCR, lists solely in-frame clones and lacks some. The sample holds about 180,000 clones; 70% to 90% are singletons and the top ten take 2.9%. The source material was peripheral blood. The receptors were sampled from a young woman with active or convalescent COVID-19.

This chain joins TRBV7-9 and TRBJ2-3, with 8 bases matching TRBD2. The germline V gene has CDR1 SEHNR and CDR2 FQNEAQ (reference sequence). After removal of 4 bases from V and 4 bases from J, the junction contained 7 bases not matched to a gene. This CDR3 spans 15 amino acids. In nucleotides, the CDR3 is TGTGCCAGCAGCTCTCGGGCTAGCGGGCCAGATACGCAGTATTTT. This codes for CASSSRASGPDTQYF.

The chain uses TRBV7-9 and TRBJ2-7; tentative D call: TRBD1 (5 bases). With 1 base removed from V and 5 bases from J, the gap between germline ends came to 12 bases. The CDR3 sequence is 14 residues long. CDR1 and CDR2 (germline): SEHNR, FQNEAQ (reference sequence). DNA of the CDR3: TGTGCCAGCAGCTTAGGACAGCTTCGGGACGAGCAGTACTTC. Translated, it gives CASSLGQLRDEQYF.

CDR3: CASSFDRVGEKLFF. DNA of the CDR3: TGTGCCAGCAGCTTCGACAGGGTGGGCGAAAAACTGTTTTTT. This chain joins TRBV11-2 and TRBJ1-4; TRBD1 aligns across 7 bases. Losses at the gene ends were 3 bases for V and 8 bases for J; bases not matched to a gene: 6. The germline V gene has CDR1 SGHAT and CDR2 FQNNGV. The CDR3 is 14 amino acids.

The J gene is TRBJ2-1, the V gene TRBV7-9; TRBD1 agrees at 7 bases. This CDR3 has 17 residues. Germline loops: CDR1 SEHNR, CDR2 FQNEAQ (reference sequence). Trimming took 5 bases from V and 0 from J; bases not matched to a gene: 10. The CDR3 sequence: CASSPNGTVISYNEQFF. The CDR3 coding sequence is TGTGCCAGCAGCCCGAACGGGACAGTGATCTCCTACAATGAGCAGTTCTTC.

This chain links TRBV11-2 with TRBJ2-1; 10 bases fit TRBD2. This CDR3 has 14 residues. The junction had 6 bases not matched to a gene; V was cut back by 6 bases and J by 7 bases. In germline, CDR1 is SGHAT, CDR2 FQNNGV. In DNA, the CDR3 is TGTGCCAGCAGTTATACTAGCGGGGCAAATGAGCAGTTCTTC. Residues: CASSYTSGANEQFF.

The genes are TRBV6-5 and TRBJ2-3, with a possible D match to TRBD2 (6 bases). CDR3 length: 12 amino acids. CDR1 and CDR2 from the germline V gene are MNHEY and SVGAGI. V lost 6 bases to trimming and J lost 5 bases, with 9 bases between them. The CDR3 region has the DNA TGTGCCAGCAGCTCGGGACTAGATACGCAGTATTTT. This sequence encodes CASSSGLDTQYF.

The chain recombines TRBV5-6 with TRBJ1-6; the D is unclear. V was clipped by 2 bases and J by 6 bases, with 9 bases between them. Germline CDR1 SGHDT, CDR2 YYEEEE. The CDR3 length is 14 residues. This chain's CDR3 is CASSFPGSNSPLHF. CDR3 bases: TGTGCCAGCAGCTTCCCCGGGAGTAATTCACCCCTCCACTTT.

This rearrangement joins TRBV18 to TRBJ2-4; D gene uncertain. In germline, CDR1 is KGHSH, CDR2 LQKENI. V was clipped by 1 base and J by 0 bases, with 16 bases between them. The CDR3 sequence is 18 residues long. CDR3 sequence reads: CASSPRFGEALAKNIQYF. The CDR3 nucleotides are TGTGCCAGCTCACCACGGTTCGGCGAGGCTTTAGCCAAAAACATTCAGTACTTC.

The V call is TRBV28, the J call TRBJ1-6; TRBD1 aligns across 7 bases. The CDR3 runs to 15 residues. After removal of 6 bases from V and 5 bases from J, the junction contained 7 bases not matched to a gene. Germline V gene data show CDR1 as MDHEN and CDR2 as SYDVKM. The chain's CDR3 is CASSEGTANNSPLHF. In DNA, the CDR3 is TGTGCCAGCAGCGAAGGGACAGCTAATAATTCACCCCTCCACTTT.

The rearrangement links TRBV2 to TRBJ1-1; D call uncertain. This CDR3 contains 11 residues. The germline V gene has CDR1 SNHLY and CDR2 FYNNEI. V was clipped by 6 bases and J by 8 bases, with 10 bases between them. DNA of the CDR3: TGTGCCAGCAGGGAGAGATTCGAAGCTTTCTTT. Translated: CASRERFEAFF.

A single count supports this clone. The rearrangement links TRBV5-6 to TRBJ2-2, with 14 nucleotides matching TRBD2. CDR1 and CDR2 (germline): SGHDT, YYEEEE. V was pared by 4 bases and J by 7 bases, with 6 bases of the junction left unmatched. The CDR3 consists of 16 residues. The CDR3: CASSRPGTSGSGELFF. CDR3 bases: TGTGCCAGCAGCAGGCCCGGGACTAGCGGGAGCGGGGAGCTGTTTTTT. The full variable domain, its missing parts supplied by reference TRBV5-6 and TRBJ2-2, is DAGVTQSPTHLIKTRGQQVTLRCSPKSGHDTVSWYQQALGQGPQFIFQYYEEEERQRGNFPDRFSGHQFPNYSSELNVNALLLGDSALYLCASSRPGTSGSGELFFGEGSRLTVL.

This sequence joins TRBV28 and TRBJ2-5, with D possibly TRBD2 on 5 matching bases. V lost 3 bases and J 3 bases, leaving 14 bases between the germline ends. The CDR3 extends over 15 amino acids. The germline gives CDR1 MDHEN, CDR2 SYDVKM. Here the CDR3 DNA reads TGTGCCAGCAGTTTGGTAGCCGGGATGAAAGAGACCCAGTACTTC. Amino acid sequence: CASSLVAGMKETQYF.

V usage is TRBV7-9 and J usage is TRBJ1-2, with D tentatively TRBD1 (6 bases). In germline, CDR1 is SEHNR, CDR2 FQNEAQ (reference sequence). V lost 8 bases and J lost 2, with 12 bases in between. The CDR3 consists of 13 residues. The chain's CDR3 is CASVRGRNYGYTF. The CDR3, as DNA: TGTGCCAGCGTCAGGGGACGGAACTATGGCTACACCTTC.

This clone is a singleton in its sample. The rearrangement uses TRBV18 and TRBJ1-4; 7 bases are a match to TRBD1. Trimming took 0 bases from V and 5 from J; bases not matched to a gene: 6. The CDR3 runs 16 residues. Germline CDR1 KGHSH, CDR2 LQKENI. This chain's CDR3 is CASSPPNRGPNEKLFF. In DNA, the CDR3 is TGTGCCAGCTCACCACCGAATAGGGGGCCAAATGAAAAACTGTTTTTT. The full variable domain, rest sourced from reference TRBV18 and TRBJ1-4, is NAGVMQNPRHLVRRRGQEARLRCSPMKGHSHVYWYRQLPEEGLKFMVYLQKENIIDESGMPKERFSAEFPKEGPSILRIQQVVRGDSAAYFCASSPPNRGPNEKLFFGSGTQLSVL.

This clone was counted a single time. The chain joins TRBV11-2 to TRBJ1-1; D gene unclear. Deletions cut 6 bases from V and 3 bases from J, with 20 bases between. The CDR3 length is 16 residues. Germline loops: CDR1 SGHAT, CDR2 FQNNGV. CDR3 region: CASRLPVGLPYTEAFF. In nucleotides, the CDR3 is TGTGCCAGCAGATTACCCGTTGGGCTCCCCTACACTGAAGCTTTCTTT.

V and J are TRBV15 and TRBJ2-3; 12 bases are shared with TRBD2. CDR1 LNHNV and CDR2 YYDKDF come from the germline V gene (reference sequence). V lost 5 bases to trimming and J lost 2 bases; unmatched junction nucleotides: 20. This CDR3 spans 21 amino acids. CDR3 amino acids: CATSGGTDASGGALNTDTQYF. DNA of the CDR3: TGTGCCACCAGCGGTGGGACGGACGCTAGCGGGGGGGCCCTGAACACAGATACGCAGTATTTT.

This clone was recorded once. The gene calls are TRBV5-1 and TRBJ2-7; a weak D match, TRBD2 (6 bases). Germline V gene data show CDR1 as SGHRS and CDR2 as YFSETQ. The CDR3 runs to 14 residues. The ends were cut back, 7 bases at V and 0 bases at J, with 14 bases in the middle. The CDR3 here is CASGGAADSYEQYF. The CDR3 DNA reads TGCGCCAGCGGAGGGGCAGCCGACTCCTACGAGCAGTACTTC.

This clone was recorded a few times. The CDR3 reads CASSLAGGYEQYF. DNA for the CDR3: TGTGCCAGCAGCTTAGCAGGGGGCTACGAGCAGTACTTC. This rearrangement joins TRBV7-2 to TRBJ2-7, with D perhaps matching TRBD1 (6 bases). The germline gives CDR1 SGHTA, CDR2 FQGNSA. This CDR3 is 13 amino acids long. Trimming stripped 0 bases from V and 3 bases from J, with 6 bases between.

The V call is TRBV7-9, the J call TRBJ1-4, with 7 bases identical to TRBD1. Germline V gene sequence: CDR1 SEHNR, CDR2 FQNEAQ (reference sequence). V shed 5 bases, J shed 0 bases, and the junction held 12 bases outside the gene matches. This CDR3 spans 18 amino acids. CDR3 nucleotide sequence: TGTGCCAGCAGCACCCGGGACAGAGACGCGGCAACTAATGAAAAACTGTTTTTT. Amino acid sequence: CASSTRDRDAATNEKLFF.

The rearrangement links TRBV5-1 to TRBJ1-2; possibly TRBD1 for D (6 bases). The CDR3 has 16 residues. Germline-derived CDR1 and CDR2 are SGHRS and YFSETQ. The V end lost 0 bases, the J end lost 5 bases, and 17 bases lay between the germline ends. Here the CDR3 DNA reads TGCGCCAGCAGCTTGGCTCCCGGGACAACTCAGTATGGCTACACCTTC. Its translation: CASSLAPGTTQYGYTF.

This clone has a handful of counts. The chain carries TRBV6-4 and TRBJ1-3, with 9 positions matching TRBD1. Germline V gives CDR1 MRHNA, CDR2 SNTAGT. Trimming took 2 bases from V and 4 from J; bases not matched to a gene: 6. The CDR3 is 16 amino acids. This CDR3 is CASSDRGQGNGNTIYF. The CDR3 DNA reads as TGTGCCAGCAGTGACAGGGGACAGGGAAACGGAAACACCATATATTTT.

In this sample, this clone turned up once. As DNA, the CDR3 is TGTGCCAGCAGCCTTGGCAGCGGGCACGGGGAGCTGTTTTTT. This gives the protein CASSLGSGHGELFF. The chain joins TRBV7-2 to TRBJ2-2; tentatively, D is TRBD2 (6 bases). The CDR3 totals 14 residues. Germline V gene lookup returns CDR1 SGHTA and CDR2 FQGNSA. V gave up 5 bases and J gave up 7 bases, with 14 bases separating them. The entire variable domain, with the rest obtained from reference TRBV7-2 and TRBJ2-2, is as follows: GAGVSQSPSNKVTEKGKDVELRCDPISGHTALYWYRQSLGQGLEFLIYFQGNSAPDKSGLPSDRFSAERTGGSVSTLTIQRTQQEDSAVYLCASSLGSGHGELFFGEGSRLTVL.

This clone was counted a few times. The chain employs TRBV4-1 and TRBJ2-1; 11 bases align to TRBD2. The length of the CDR3 is 17 residues. Germline-derived CDR1 and CDR2 are MGHRA and YSYEKL. V shed 0 bases, J shed 5 bases, and the junction held 6 bases outside the gene matches. The CDR3 bases are TGCGCCAGCAGCCAAGAGATTCGACTAGCGGGAAACAATGAGCAGTTCTTC. The encoded protein is CASSQEIRLAGNNEQFF.

The chain is built from TRBV6-2 or TRBV6-3 and TRBJ2-7; TRBD1 might be the D (6 bases). This CDR3 contains 12 residues. Trimming removed 5 bases at V and 4 bases at J, with 9 bases between. Germline V gene lookup returns CDR1 MNHEY and CDR2 SVGEGT. In nucleotides, the CDR3 is TGTGCCAGCAGTCCCCAGGGGTACGAGCAGTACTTC. This translates into CASSPQGYEQYF.

V gene TRBV5-8 combines with J gene TRBJ1-2; 10 bases are a match to TRBD1. The V gene's germline CDR1 is SGHTS and CDR2 YDEGEE. Trimming removed 0 bases from V and 8 bases from J; junction bases left unmatched: 10. This CDR3 is built from 16 residues. In nucleotides, the CDR3 is TGTGCCAGCAGCTTGGCCTTCGGGACAGGGGCTAGGGGCTACACCTTC. Translated: CASSLAFGTGARGYTF.